This TCR beta chain emerged from a study of blood T cells in healthy people across ages. Primed by a sample-barcoded 5' primer and a J-beta primer mix, a second PCR proceeded for about 7 to 12 cycles. Every cDNA molecule bore a tag from a template-switch adaptor containing 12 random nucleotides. Each sample provided no less than 3 million CDR3-containing paired-end reads. Using its own MiXCR run on the 5' RACE reads, TCRdb lists one record per CDR3 protein. The table lists 550,000 to 700,000 distinct CDR3 sequences, approximately 25% of them singletons. With 0 bases clipped from V and 2 bases from J, the junction kept 7 bases outside the gene matches. CDR1 SGHRS and CDR2 YFSETQ come from the germline V gene. The CDR3 extends over 16 amino acids.

The sequence was obtained from a woman in her seventies in good health. The sequencing sample was made of blood. This chain links TRBV5-1 with TRBJ2-5; 7 nucleotides align to TRBD2. The CDR3 region has the DNA TGCGCCAGCAGCTTGGAAGCAGGAGCGGGGCAAGAGACCCAGTACTTC. Translation gives CASSLEAGAGQETQYF. The complete variable domain, with remaining parts taken from reference TRBV5-1 and TRBJ2-5, reads KAGVTQTPRYLIKTRGQQVTLSCSPISGHRSVSWYQQTPGQGLQFLFEYFSETQRNKGNFPGRFSGRQFSNSRSEMNVSTLELGDSALYLCASSLEAGAGQETQYFGPGTRLLVL.